The clone carrying this TCR beta chain appeared once. These data come from a study of shared clonotypes between healthy human individuals. Turning to the study itself: CD8 memory received one plate per donor, CD8 naive two, CD4 memory three and CD4 naive three.

Sequencing was performed with immunoSEQ multiplex PCR; in TCRdb, only in-frame clones are kept and a portion is missing. The table lists some 980,000 clones, around 80% of them singletons. The CDR3 extends over 16 amino acids. V was cut by 1 base and J by 5 bases, with 16 bases left in between. Germline values: CDR1 SGHDN, CDR2 FVKESK. Source material: memory CD4+ T cells sorted from blood. The subset here: CD45RA-negative fraction. The sequence came from a man between 18 and 29 years old in good health. The chain has TRBV14 and TRBJ2-3; a weak D match, TRBD2 (6 bases). The CDR3 region is CASSQGAGMRGDTQYF. The CDR3 DNA is TGTGCCAGCAGCCAAGGAGCCGGGATGCGGGGAGATACGCAGTATTTT.